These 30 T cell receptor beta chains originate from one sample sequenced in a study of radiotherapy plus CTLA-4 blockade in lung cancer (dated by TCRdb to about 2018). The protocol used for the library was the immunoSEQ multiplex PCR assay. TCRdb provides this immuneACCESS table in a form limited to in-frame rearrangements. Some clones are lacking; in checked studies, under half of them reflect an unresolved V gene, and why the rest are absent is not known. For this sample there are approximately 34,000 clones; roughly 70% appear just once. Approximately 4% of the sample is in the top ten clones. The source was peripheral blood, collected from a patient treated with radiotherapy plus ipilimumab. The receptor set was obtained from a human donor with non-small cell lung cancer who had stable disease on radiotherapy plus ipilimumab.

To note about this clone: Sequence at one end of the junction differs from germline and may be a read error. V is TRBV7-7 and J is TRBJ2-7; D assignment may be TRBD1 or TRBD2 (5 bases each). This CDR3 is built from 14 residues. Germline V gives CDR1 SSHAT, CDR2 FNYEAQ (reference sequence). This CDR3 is CASSRDPSSYEQYF. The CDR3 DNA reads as TGTGCTAGCAGCCGGGACCCTAGCTCCTACGAGCAGTACTTC.

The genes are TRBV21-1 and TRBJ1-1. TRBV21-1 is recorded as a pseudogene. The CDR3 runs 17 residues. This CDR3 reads CASSGMLATPIRTEAFF. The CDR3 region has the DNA TGTGCCAGCAGCGGTATGTTAGCTACACCAATTCGCACTGAAGCTTTCTTT.

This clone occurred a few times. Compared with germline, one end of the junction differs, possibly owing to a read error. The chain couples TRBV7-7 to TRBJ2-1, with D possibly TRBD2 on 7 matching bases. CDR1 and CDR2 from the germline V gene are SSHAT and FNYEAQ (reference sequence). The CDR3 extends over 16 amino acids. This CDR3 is CASSLEVGGPLNEQFF. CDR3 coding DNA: TGTGCTAGCAGCTTAGAGGTCGGGGGGCCCCTAAATGAGCAGTTCTTC.

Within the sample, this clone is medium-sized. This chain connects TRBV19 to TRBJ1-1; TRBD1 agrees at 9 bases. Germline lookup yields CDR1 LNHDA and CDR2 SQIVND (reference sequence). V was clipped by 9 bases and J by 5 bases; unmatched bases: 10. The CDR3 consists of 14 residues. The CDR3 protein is CASQSPDRGTEAFF. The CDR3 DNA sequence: TGTGCCAGCCAAAGCCCGGACAGGGGAACTGAAGCTTTCTTT.

The CDR3 spells CASSLAPGSLETQYF. DNA of the CDR3: TGTGCCAGCAGCTTGGCTCCCGGGAGCTTGGAGACCCAGTACTTC. The V and J genes are TRBV5-6 and TRBJ2-5; possible D gene TRBD2, 6 bases. Per the germline V gene, CDR1 is SGHDT and CDR2 is YYEEEE. The CDR3 covers 15 residues. V was shortened by 0 bases and J by 5 bases, with 14 bases between the two germline ends. The variable domain in full, with the rest retrieved from reference TRBV5-6 and TRBJ2-5, is DAGVTQSPTHLIKTRGQQVTLRCSPKSGHDTVSWYQQALGQGPQFIFQYYEEEERQRGNFPDRFSGHQFPNYSSELNVNALLLGDSALYLCASSLAPGSLETQYFGPGTRLLVL.

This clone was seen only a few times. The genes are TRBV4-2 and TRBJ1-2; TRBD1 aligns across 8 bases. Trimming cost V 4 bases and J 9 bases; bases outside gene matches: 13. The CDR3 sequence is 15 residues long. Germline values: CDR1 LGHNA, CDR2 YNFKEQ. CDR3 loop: CASSLSQGQGRRYTF. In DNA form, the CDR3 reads TGTGCCAGCAGCCTATCCCAAGGACAGGGTAGGCGCTACACCTTC.

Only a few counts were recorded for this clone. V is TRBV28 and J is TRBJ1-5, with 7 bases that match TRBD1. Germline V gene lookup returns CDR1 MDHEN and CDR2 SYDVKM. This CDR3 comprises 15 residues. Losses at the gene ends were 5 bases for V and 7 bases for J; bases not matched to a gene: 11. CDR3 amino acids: CASSAIDRALQPQHF. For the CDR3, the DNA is TGTGCCAGCAGTGCGATTGACAGGGCCCTGCAGCCCCAGCATTTT.

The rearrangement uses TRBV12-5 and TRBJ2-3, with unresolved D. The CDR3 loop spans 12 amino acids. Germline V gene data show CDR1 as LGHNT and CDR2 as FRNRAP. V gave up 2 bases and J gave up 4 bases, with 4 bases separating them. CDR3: CASGLTPDTQYF. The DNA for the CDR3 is TGTGCTAGTGGTTTGACCCCAGATACGCAGTATTTT. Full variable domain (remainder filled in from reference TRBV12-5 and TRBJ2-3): DARVTQTPRHKVTEMGQEVTMRCQPILGHNTVFWYRQTMMQGLELLAYFRNRAPLDDSGMPKDRFSAEMPDATLATLKIQPSEPRDSAVYFCASGLTPDTQYFGPGTRLTVL.

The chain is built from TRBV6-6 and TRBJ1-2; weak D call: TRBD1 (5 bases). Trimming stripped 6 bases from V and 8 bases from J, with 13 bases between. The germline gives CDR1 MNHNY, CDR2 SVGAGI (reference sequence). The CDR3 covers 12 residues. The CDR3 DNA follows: TGTGCCAGCAGGCCCCCAGGGTGGGGCTACACCTTC. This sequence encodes CASRPPGWGYTF.

This CDR3 reads CASSPGSAGSSYNEQFF. The CDR3 nucleotides read TGTGCCAGCTCACCAGGGTCCGCTGGGAGCTCCTACAATGAGCAGTTCTTC. The chain is built from TRBV18 and TRBJ2-1, with D perhaps matching TRBD2 (5 bases). The length of the CDR3 is 17 residues. Trimming pared 2 bases from V and 0 bases from J, leaving 14 bases between. Germline CDR1 reads KGHSH; CDR2 reads LQKENI.

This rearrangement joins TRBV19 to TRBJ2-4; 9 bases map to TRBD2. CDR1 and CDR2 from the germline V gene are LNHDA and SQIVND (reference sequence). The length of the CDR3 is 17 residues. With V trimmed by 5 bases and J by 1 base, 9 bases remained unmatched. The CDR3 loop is CASSPPLAGMAKNIQYF. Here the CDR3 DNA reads TGTGCCAGTAGTCCCCCCCTAGCGGGAATGGCCAAAAACATTCAGTACTTC.

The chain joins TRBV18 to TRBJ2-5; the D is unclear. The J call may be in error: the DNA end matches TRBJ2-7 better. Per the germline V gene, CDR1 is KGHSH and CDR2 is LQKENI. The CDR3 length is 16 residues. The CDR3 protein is CASSPQNRRKQYEQYF. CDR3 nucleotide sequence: TGTGCCAGCTCACCACAGAACCGGAGAAAACAATACGAGCAGTACTTC.

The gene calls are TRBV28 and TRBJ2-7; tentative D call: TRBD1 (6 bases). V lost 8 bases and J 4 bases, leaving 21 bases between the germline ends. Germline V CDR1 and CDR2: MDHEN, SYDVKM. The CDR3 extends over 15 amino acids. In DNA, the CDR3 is TGTGCCAGCCGCTTACCGGGACACGGAACATACGAGCAGTACTTC. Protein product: CASRLPGHGTYEQYF.

The CDR3 protein is CASSEYDGPGSYEQYF. CDR3 coding DNA: TGTGCCAGCAGTGAATATGACGGTCCCGGGTCCTACGAGCAGTACTTC. The V gene is TRBV6-1, the J gene TRBJ2-7; D gene uncertain. V was cut by 2 bases and J by 1 base, with 15 bases left in between. This CDR3 region has 16 residues. Germline V gene sequence: CDR1 MNHNS, CDR2 SASEGT.

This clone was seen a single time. The CDR3 DNA follows: TGTGCCAGCTCACCACCCGTGACCGGGGAGCTGTTTTTT. Its translation: CASSPPVTGELFF. The chain carries TRBV18 and TRBJ2-2; no clear D gene. The CDR3 has 13 residues. The germline V gene has CDR1 KGHSH and CDR2 LQKENI. Trimming shortened V by 0 bases and J by 5 bases, and 4 bases separated the two germline ends.

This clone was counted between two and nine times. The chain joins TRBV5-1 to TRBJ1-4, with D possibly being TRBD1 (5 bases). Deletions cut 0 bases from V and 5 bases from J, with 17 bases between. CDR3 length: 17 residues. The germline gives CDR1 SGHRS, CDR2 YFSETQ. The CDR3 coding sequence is TGCGCCAGCAGCTTGGGGCAGGGCGGTGGTAGGAATGAAAAACTGTTTTTT. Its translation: CASSLGQGGGRNEKLFF.

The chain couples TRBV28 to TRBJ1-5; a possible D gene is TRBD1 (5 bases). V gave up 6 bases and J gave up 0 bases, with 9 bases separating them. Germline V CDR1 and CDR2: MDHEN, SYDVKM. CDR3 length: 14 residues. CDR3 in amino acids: CASRLGGSNQPQHF. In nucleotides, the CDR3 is TGTGCCAGCAGGTTGGGGGGTAGCAATCAGCCCCAGCATTTT.

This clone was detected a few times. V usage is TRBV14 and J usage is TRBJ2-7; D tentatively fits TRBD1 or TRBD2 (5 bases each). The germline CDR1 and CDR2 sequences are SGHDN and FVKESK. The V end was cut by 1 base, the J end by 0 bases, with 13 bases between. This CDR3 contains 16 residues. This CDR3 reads CASSQVFGTGSYEQYF. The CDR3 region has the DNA TGTGCCAGCAGCCAAGTTTTCGGGACCGGCTCCTACGAGCAGTACTTC.

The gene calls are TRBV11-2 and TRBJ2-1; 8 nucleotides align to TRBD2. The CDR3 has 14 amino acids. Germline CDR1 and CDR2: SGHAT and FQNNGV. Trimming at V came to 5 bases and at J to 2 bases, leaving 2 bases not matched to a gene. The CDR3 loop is CASSRGGAYNEQFF. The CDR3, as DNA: TGTGCCAGCAGCCGGGGGGGGGCCTACAATGAGCAGTTCTTC.

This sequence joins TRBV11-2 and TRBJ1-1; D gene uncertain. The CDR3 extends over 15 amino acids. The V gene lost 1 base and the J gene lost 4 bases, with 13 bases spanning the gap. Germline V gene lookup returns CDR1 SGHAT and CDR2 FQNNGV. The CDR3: CASSLVSGFGTEAFF. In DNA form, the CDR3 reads TGTGCCAGCAGCTTAGTTTCTGGGTTCGGCACTGAAGCTTTCTTT.

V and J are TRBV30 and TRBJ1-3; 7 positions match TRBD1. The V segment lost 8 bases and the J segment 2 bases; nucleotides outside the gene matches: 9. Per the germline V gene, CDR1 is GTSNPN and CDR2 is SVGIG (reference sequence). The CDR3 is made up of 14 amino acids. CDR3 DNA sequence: TGTGCCCAACACAAGGGGGCTCCTGGAAACACCATATATTTT. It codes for CAQHKGAPGNTIYF.

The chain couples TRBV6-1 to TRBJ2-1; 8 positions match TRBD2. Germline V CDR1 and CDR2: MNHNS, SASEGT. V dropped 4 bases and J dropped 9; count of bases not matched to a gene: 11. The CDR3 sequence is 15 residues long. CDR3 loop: CASSVSGALPGEQFF. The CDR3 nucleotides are TGTGCCAGCAGTGTTAGCGGGGCCCTACCCGGTGAGCAGTTCTTC.

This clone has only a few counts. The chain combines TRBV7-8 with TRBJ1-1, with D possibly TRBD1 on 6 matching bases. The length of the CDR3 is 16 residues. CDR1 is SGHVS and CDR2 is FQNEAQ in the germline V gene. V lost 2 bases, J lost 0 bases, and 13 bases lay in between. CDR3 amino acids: CASSLNSDSVNTEAFF. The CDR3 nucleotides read TGTGCCAGCAGCTTAAATTCGGACAGCGTGAACACTGAAGCTTTCTTT.

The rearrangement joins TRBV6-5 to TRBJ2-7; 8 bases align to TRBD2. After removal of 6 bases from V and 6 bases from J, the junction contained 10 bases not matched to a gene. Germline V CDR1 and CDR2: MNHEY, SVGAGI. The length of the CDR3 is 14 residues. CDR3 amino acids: CASRIREGPVEQYF. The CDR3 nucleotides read TGTGCCAGCAGAATCCGGGAGGGCCCTGTCGAGCAGTACTTC.

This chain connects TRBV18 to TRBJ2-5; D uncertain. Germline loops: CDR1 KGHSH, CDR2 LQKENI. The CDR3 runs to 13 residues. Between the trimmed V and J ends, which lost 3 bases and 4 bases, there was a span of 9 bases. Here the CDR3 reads CASSPRGGETQYF. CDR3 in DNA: TGTGCCAGCTCACCCCGCGGCGGAGAGACCCAGTACTTC.

CDR3 sequence: CASSDGGGPNQPQHF. CDR3 nucleotide sequence: TGTGCCAGCAGTGACGGGGGGGGTCCTAATCAGCCCCAGCATTTT. This sequence joins TRBV6-4 and TRBJ1-5; tentatively, D is TRBD1 (5 bases). Looked up from germline, CDR1 is MRHNA and CDR2 is SNTAGT. This CDR3 is 15 amino acids long. Trimming removed 2 bases from V and 4 bases from J, with 12 bases in between.

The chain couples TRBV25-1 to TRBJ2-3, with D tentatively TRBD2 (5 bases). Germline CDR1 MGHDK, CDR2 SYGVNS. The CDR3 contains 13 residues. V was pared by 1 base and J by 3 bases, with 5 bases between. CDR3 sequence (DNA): TGTGCCAGCAGTGAATCGGGGACAGATACGCAGTATTTT. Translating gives CASSESGTDTQYF.

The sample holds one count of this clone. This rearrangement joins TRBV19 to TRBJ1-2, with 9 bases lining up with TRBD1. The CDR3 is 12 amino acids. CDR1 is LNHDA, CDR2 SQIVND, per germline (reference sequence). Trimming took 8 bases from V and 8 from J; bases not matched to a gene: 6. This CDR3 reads CASGQGRSGYTF. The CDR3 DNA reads TGTGCCAGTGGACAGGGGAGGAGCGGCTACACCTTC.

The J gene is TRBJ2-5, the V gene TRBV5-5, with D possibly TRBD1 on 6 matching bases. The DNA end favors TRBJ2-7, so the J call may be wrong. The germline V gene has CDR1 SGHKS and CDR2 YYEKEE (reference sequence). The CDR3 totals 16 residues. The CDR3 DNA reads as TGTGCCAGCAGTCTGGGGTGGACAGAGAGCTCCTACGAGCAGTACTTC. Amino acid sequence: CASSLGWTESSYEQYF.

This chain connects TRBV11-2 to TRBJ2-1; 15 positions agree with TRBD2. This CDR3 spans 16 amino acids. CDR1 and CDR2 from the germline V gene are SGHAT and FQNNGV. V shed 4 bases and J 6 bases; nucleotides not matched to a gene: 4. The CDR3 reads CASSSGLAGGGNEQFF. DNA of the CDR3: TGTGCCAGCAGCTCGGGACTAGCGGGAGGAGGCAATGAGCAGTTCTTC.